This record covers a single TCR beta chain. Losses at the gene ends were 5 bases for V and 0 bases for J; bases not matched to a gene: 9. Germline lookup yields CDR1 LGHDT and CDR2 YNNKEL (reference sequence). The CDR3 runs 17 residues. This sample is part of a study of blood T cell repertoires in COVID-19. Looking at the study overall: From the United States, Italy and Spain came samples of acute and convalescent COVID-19. The cDNA or gDNA used as material had been derived from T cells, B-cell-depleted T cells, or PBMCs.

Measured with immunoSEQ multiplex PCR; TCRdb has only the in-frame clones, and not every one. The sample lists about 130,000 clones; 85% were seen once. The gene calls are TRBV3-1 (or the pseudogene TRBV3-2) and TRBJ2-4; 8 nucleotides line up with TRBD1. The sample comprised peripheral blood. The sequence was obtained from a woman of 80 years or more with acute or convalescent COVID-19. CDR3 coding DNA: TGTGCCAGCAGCTTACGAGGACAGGGACTAGCCAAAAACATTCAGTACTTC. This sequence encodes CASSLRGQGLAKNIQYF.